The 10 T cell receptor beta chains reported below all come from one sample, sequenced in a study of blood T cell repertoires in COVID-19. Measured with immunoSEQ multiplex PCR; TCRdb has only the in-frame clones, and not every one. The sample carries under 300,000 clones, 80% to 90% recorded once. Sequencing input: peripheral blood. The source is a woman in her seventies with acute or convalescent COVID-19.

CDR3 nucleotides: TGTGCCAGCTCACGAGCGGGACAGGAGTATGGCTACACCTTC. It encodes CASSRAGQEYGYTF. The chain combines TRBV18 with TRBJ1-2, with 8 bases fitting TRBD1. Trimming took 4 bases from V and 5 from J; bases not matched to a gene: 6. This CDR3 region has 14 residues. Germline V gene sequence: CDR1 KGHSH, CDR2 LQKENI.

J is TRBJ2-2 and V is TRBV19; D not resolved. V lost 4 bases to trimming and J lost 8 bases, with 5 bases between them. This CDR3 spans 11 amino acids. Germline V gene lookup returns CDR1 LNHDA and CDR2 SQIVND (reference sequence). CDR3 coding DNA: TGTGCCAGTAGTACCCTGGGGGAGCTGTTTTTT. Its translation: CASSTLGELFF.

The J gene is TRBJ2-7, the V gene TRBV5-5, with 7 bases fitting TRBD1. CDR3 size: 14 residues. In germline, CDR1 is SGHKS, CDR2 YYEKEE (reference sequence). V lost 4 bases and J lost 1; bases outside the gene matches: 5. The CDR3 region has the DNA TGTGCCAGCAGCCCCAGGACAGGATCCTACGAGCAGTACTTC. Protein product: CASSPRTGSYEQYF.

This clone was counted a single time. The chain uses TRBV18 and TRBJ1-3, with TRBD1 identical over 11 bases. Germline loops: CDR1 KGHSH, CDR2 LQKENI. The CDR3 runs 16 residues. The ends lost 0 bases at V and 5 bases at J; junction bases unmatched: 3. CDR3 DNA sequence: TGTGCCAGCTCACCACCTCGGACAGGGGGCCGAAACACCATATATTTT. It yields the protein CASSPPRTGGRNTIYF.

CDR3 in amino acids: CASLSNEKLFF. The CDR3 DNA sequence: TGTGCCAGCCTCTCTAATGAAAAACTGTTTTTT. J is TRBJ1-4 and V is TRBV2; D is ambiguous. V lost 8 bases and J 3 bases, leaving 4 bases between the germline ends. The CDR3 spans 11 residues. From germline, CDR1 is SNHLY and CDR2 FYNNEI.

The chain is built from TRBV6-5 and TRBJ2-7, with TRBD2 identical over 7 bases. The germline V gene has CDR1 MNHEY and CDR2 SVGAGI. CDR3 size: 15 residues. The junction had 7 bases not matched to a gene; V was cut back by 2 bases and J by 3 bases. The CDR3 reads CASSYAPGLNYEQYF. CDR3 nucleotide sequence: TGTGCCAGCAGTTACGCCCCGGGACTAAACTACGAGCAGTACTTC.

To note about this clone: This same CDR3 is encoded by further DNA sequences in the sample. The rearrangement links TRBV2 to TRBJ2-7; D gene ambiguous. Germline V gives CDR1 SNHLY, CDR2 FYNNEI. Trimming stripped 4 bases from V and 3 bases from J, with 7 bases between. This CDR3 region has 12 residues. The CDR3 DNA is TGTGCCAGCAGTGCAGGTAGCTACGAGCAGTACTTC. It yields the protein CASSAGSYEQYF. Combining the CDR3 with reference TRBV2 and TRBJ2-7 gives the whole variable domain EPEVTQTPSHQVTQMGQEVILRCVPISNHLYFYWYRQILGQKVEFLVSFYNNEISEKSEIFDDQFSVERPDGSNFTLKIRSTKLEDSAMYFCASSAGSYEQYFGPGTRLTVT.

This clone was counted between two and nine times. This chain joins TRBV5-8 and TRBJ1-2; a possible D gene is TRBD1 (5 bases). From germline, CDR1 is SGHTS and CDR2 YDEGEE. The CDR3 totals 11 residues. Between the trimmed V and J ends, which lost 6 bases and 8 bases, there was a span of 11 bases. For the CDR3, the DNA is TGTGCCAGCACCAGGGCTGGCGGCTACACCTTC. It is translated as CASTRAGGYTF.

The chain is built from TRBV7-2 and TRBJ2-1; 7 bases map to TRBD1. The CDR3 sequence is 16 residues long. V gave up 4 bases and J gave up 2 bases; unmatched junction bases: 8. The V gene's germline CDR1 is SGHTA and CDR2 FQGNSA. The CDR3 nucleotides are TGTGCCAGCAGCTCCTACAGGGGACCAACCTACAATGAGCAGTTCTTC. Its protein product is CASSSYRGPTYNEQFF.

This chain joins TRBV10-3 and TRBJ2-1; D is unresolved. V was pared by 1 base and J by 6 bases, with 4 bases between. The CDR3 runs 12 residues. The germline V gene encodes CDR1 ENHRY and CDR2 SYGVKD. The CDR3 nucleotides read TGTGCCATCAGTGAGTGGCTCAATGAGCAGTTCTTC. As protein: CAISEWLNEQFF.